The entry that follows covers one T cell receptor beta chain sequence. Antigen specificity is unknown. The sample belongs to a study of T cell repertoires in cytomegalovirus infection. Overall study findings and caveats: CMV-specific TCR beta clonotypes restricted by HLA-C dominated the ex vivo response.

TCRdb redid the calling of the reads with MiXCR, one entry per CDR3 protein. This sample has hundreds of thousands of distinct CDR3 sequences, with 24% found just once. Material: CD8+ T cells from PBMCs. The sequence was obtained from a human donor in good health (CMV status not recorded). Some clones in this sample may be carry-over from other donors' samples.

In DNA form, the CDR3 reads TGTGCCAGCAGCTTAGGACAGCCGGGCTCCTATAATTCACCCCTCCACTTT. Translation gives CASSLGQPGSYNSPLHF. The gene calls are TRBV7-2 and TRBJ1-6; D perhaps matches TRBD1 (5 bases). The CDR3 has 17 residues. CDR1 is SGHTA, CDR2 FQGNSA, per germline. V lost 1 base and J 0 bases, leaving 10 bases between the germline ends.